A selection of T cell receptor beta chains follows, all from one sample in a study of T-cell memory formation after mild COVID-19. TCRdb itself ran the 5' RACE reads through MiXCR, one entry per CDR3 protein. The data show under 550,000 distinct CDR3 sequences, more than 15% seen once. Input material: PBMCs or a T cell subset sorted from them (not recorded which). All receptors come from a man aged 18 to 29 who had mild COVID-19 (a few samples of this study predate the infection). Cell type and time point are not known. CDR3s include the opening cysteine and the closing phenylalanine or tryptophan.

J gene	V gene	CDR3 protein
TRBJ1-2	TRBV4-1	CASSRTGGPPSLNYGYTF
TRBJ2-3	TRBV7-2	CASSFFEGTDTQYF
TRBJ2-2	TRBV12-3/TRBV12-4	CASSTGGFGELFF
TRBJ2-2	TRBV20-1	CSAKRGDPGELFF
TRBJ1-2	TRBV6-5	CASSPEGGSFGYGYTF
TRBJ1-1	TRBV27	CASSTRDRGLEAFF
TRBJ1-1	TRBV7-2	CASSLNRLRNTEAFF
TRBJ1-4	TRBV7-9	CASSFGGVEKLFF
TRBJ1-2	TRBV5-5	CASSPEWGGDGYTF
TRBJ2-2	TRBV6-6	CASSYSSPGELFF
TRBJ2-2	TRBV5-4	CASSLADGNTGELFF
TRBJ2-3	TRBV7-9	CASSFRTSGETDTQYF
TRBJ1-2	TRBV19	CATADRDGYTF
TRBJ2-2	TRBV7-9	CAFRTSGTGELFF
TRBJ1-1	TRBV12-5	CASGKAGAGEAFF
TRBJ2-1	TRBV11-2	CASSFGLEGFF
TRBJ2-5	TRBV29-1	CSVVRVGAPETQYF
TRBJ2-3	TRBV12-3/TRBV12-4	CASSTGAIVSTDTQYF
TRBJ2-1	TRBV6-5	CASSYSITDNEQFF
TRBJ2-3	TRBV12-3/TRBV12-4	CASRNRDRGKTDTQYF